Here is one T cell receptor (beta chain) with its context. These data originate in a study of blood T cell repertoires in COVID-19. Study-wide background: COVID-19 samples collected from the United States, Italy and Spain covered acute and convalescent phases. PBMCs, B-cell-depleted T cells, or T cells were the source of the cDNA or gDNA that made up the material.

As processed by the authors: Amplification from reference gene primers served as the basis for estimated nucleated cell counts. TCRdb's copy holds only in-frame clones and misses some; the assay was immunoSEQ multiplex PCR. The DNA gave D and trimming, while V, J and clone size come from that table. Counted here are 200,000 to 250,000 clones, more than 85% occurring once; the ten biggest clones make up over 6%. CDR1 is SGHVS and CDR2 is FQNEAQ in the germline V gene. The CDR3 is 14 residues long. V trimming: 5 bases; J trimming: 4 bases; junction bases outside the gene matches: 7. The chain recombines TRBV7-8 with TRBJ1-1, with 7 bases matching TRBD1. The receptor comes from a woman aged 70 to 79 with active or convalescent COVID-19. Sequencing was carried out using peripheral blood. The CDR3 nucleotides are TGTGCCAGCAGCCAAACAGGGGTGAGCACTGAAGCTTTCTTT. It encodes CASSQTGVSTEAFF.